Below are 8 T cell receptor beta chains sequenced from a single sample in a study of blood T cell repertoires in COVID-19. Assay used: immunoSEQ multiplex PCR; TCRdb lists only in-frame clones, some missing. This sample has around 61,000 clones, with around nine tenths found just once. Sequencing input: peripheral blood. All receptors derive from a man aged 55 to 70 with acute or convalescent COVID-19.

The gene calls are TRBV7-9 and TRBJ1-2; tentative D call: TRBD1 (6 bases). Per germline, CDR1 SEHNR and CDR2 FQNEAQ (reference sequence). The CDR3 is made up of 13 amino acids. V gave up 4 bases and J gave up 4 bases, with 10 bases separating them. The CDR3 loop reads CASSYRAGYGYTF. In DNA, the CDR3 is TGTGCCAGCAGCTACAGGGCGGGCTATGGCTACACCTTC.

This rearrangement joins TRBV7-9 to TRBJ1-5; 9 bases map to TRBD1. Germline CDR1 SEHNR, CDR2 FQNEAQ (reference sequence). The CDR3 covers 19 residues. V was pared by 1 base and J by 1 base, with 11 bases of the junction left unmatched. CDR3 sequence reads: CASSLEPGQGIFSNQPQHF. CDR3 coding DNA: TGTGCCAGCAGCTTAGAGCCGGGACAGGGAATTTTCAGCAATCAGCCCCAGCATTTT.

This sequence joins TRBV6-2 or TRBV6-3 and TRBJ2-7; TRBD1 matches 8 bases. V was clipped by 6 bases and J by 3 bases; unmatched bases: 7. The germline gives CDR1 MNHEY, CDR2 SVGEGT. The CDR3 has 14 amino acids. The CDR3 nucleotides read TGTGCCAGCAGCAGGACAGGGTCCAGCTACGAGCAGTACTTC. The encoded protein is CASSRTGSSYEQYF.

The chain joins TRBV2 to TRBJ1-5; possible D gene TRBD1, 5 bases. The CDR3 length is 14 residues. V lost 4 bases and J lost 1, with 8 bases in between. Germline CDR1 reads SNHLY; CDR2 reads FYNNEI. The CDR3 reads CASSVGGSNQPQHF. The CDR3, as DNA: TGTGCCAGCAGTGTGGGGGGGAGCAATCAGCCCCAGCATTTT.

The J gene is TRBJ1-4, the V gene TRBV28, with D maybe TRBD1 (6 bases). The CDR3 runs to 15 residues. V gave up 5 bases and J gave up 5 bases, with 15 bases separating them. Germline values: CDR1 MDHEN, CDR2 SYDVKM. The CDR3 reads CASSLTGLGNEKLFF. The CDR3 DNA is TGTGCCAGCAGTCTTACAGGGTTAGGAAATGAAAAACTGTTTTTT. Full variable domain (outside the CDR3, taken from reference TRBV28 and TRBJ1-4): DVKVTQSSRYLVKRTGEKVFLECVQDMDHENMFWYRQDPGLGLRLIYFSYDVKMKEKGDIPEGYSVSREKKERFSLILESASTNQTSMYLCASSLTGLGNEKLFFGSGTQLSVL.

V is TRBV27 and J is TRBJ2-7, with 12 nucleotides matching TRBD1. The CDR3 has 16 residues. Losses at the gene ends were 1 base for V and 3 bases for J; bases not matched to a gene: 4. Germline V gives CDR1 MNHEY, CDR2 SMNVEV (reference sequence). CDR3 amino acids: CASSLFGTGGYYEQYF. The DNA of the CDR3 is TGTGCCAGCAGTTTATTCGGGACAGGGGGCTACTACGAGCAGTACTTC.

This chain links TRBV5-4 with TRBJ2-3; 16 bases map to TRBD2. The CDR3 runs 15 residues. Germline V CDR1 and CDR2: SGHNT, YYREEE (reference sequence). Losses at the gene ends were 8 bases for V and 3 bases for J; bases not matched to a gene: 3. The CDR3 nucleotides read TGTGCCAGTGGGACTAGCGGGGGGGCAACAGATACGCAGTATTTT. It codes for CASGTSGGATDTQYF.

V and J are TRBV29-1 and TRBJ2-3; maybe TRBD2 (7 bases). CDR1 and CDR2 (germline): SQVTM, ANQGSEA. The CDR3 runs to 13 residues. Trimming took off 3 bases at V and 5 bases at J, with 12 bases between the two ends. The CDR3 nucleotides are TGCAGCGTTGAGGCGGGGGCCGGAGATACGCAGTATTTT. Protein product: CSVEAGAGDTQYF.